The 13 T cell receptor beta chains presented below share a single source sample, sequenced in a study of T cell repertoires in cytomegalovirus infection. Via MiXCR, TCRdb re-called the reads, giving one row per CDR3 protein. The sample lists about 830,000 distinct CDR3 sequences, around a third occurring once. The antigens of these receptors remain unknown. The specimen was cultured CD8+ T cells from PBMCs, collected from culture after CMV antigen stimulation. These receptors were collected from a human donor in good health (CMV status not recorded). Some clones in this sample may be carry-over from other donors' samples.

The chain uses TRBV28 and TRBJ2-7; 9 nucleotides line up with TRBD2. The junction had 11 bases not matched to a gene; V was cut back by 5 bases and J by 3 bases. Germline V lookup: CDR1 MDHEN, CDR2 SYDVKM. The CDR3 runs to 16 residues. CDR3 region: CASSTTGLASDYEQYV. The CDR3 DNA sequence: TGTGCCAGCAGTACCACTGGACTAGCGTCAGACTACGAGCAGTACGTC.

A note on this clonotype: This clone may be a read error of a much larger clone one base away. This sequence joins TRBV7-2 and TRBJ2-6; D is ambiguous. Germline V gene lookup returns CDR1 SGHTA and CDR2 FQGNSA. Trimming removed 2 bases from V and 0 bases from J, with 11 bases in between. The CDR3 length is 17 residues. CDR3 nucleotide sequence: TGTGCCAGCAGCTTATACAGTGGGGTCTCTGGGGCCAACGTCCTGACTTTC. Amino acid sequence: CASSLYSGVSGANVLTF.

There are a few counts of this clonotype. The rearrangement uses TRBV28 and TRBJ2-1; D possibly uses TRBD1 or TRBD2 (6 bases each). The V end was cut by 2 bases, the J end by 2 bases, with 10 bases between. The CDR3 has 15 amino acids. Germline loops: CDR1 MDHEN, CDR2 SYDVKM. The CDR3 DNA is TGTGCCAGCAGTTTACCGGGGGCAGCCTACAATGAGCAGTTCTTC. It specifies CASSLPGAAYNEQFF.

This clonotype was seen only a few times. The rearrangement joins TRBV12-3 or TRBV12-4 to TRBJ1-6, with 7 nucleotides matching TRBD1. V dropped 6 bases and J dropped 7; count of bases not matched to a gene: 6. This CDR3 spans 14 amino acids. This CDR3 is CASRLTGVNSPLHF. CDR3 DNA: TGTGCCAGCAGGCTTACAGGGGTCAATTCACCCCTCCACTTT.

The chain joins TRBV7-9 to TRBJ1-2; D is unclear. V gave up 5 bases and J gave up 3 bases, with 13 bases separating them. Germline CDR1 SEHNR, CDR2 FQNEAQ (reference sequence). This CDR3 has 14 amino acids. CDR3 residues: CASSPDRSDYGYTF. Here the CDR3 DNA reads TGTGCCAGCAGCCCGGACCGGTCGGACTATGGCTACACCTTC.

The CDR3 loop is CASSLGLYYEQYV. DNA of the CDR3: TGTGCCAGCAGCTTAGGACTCTACTACGAGCAGTACGTC. The V call is TRBV11-2, the J call TRBJ2-7; D is unclear. Looked up from germline, CDR1 is SGHAT and CDR2 is FQNNGV. V gave up 1 base and J gave up 3 bases, with 7 bases separating them. The CDR3 totals 13 residues.

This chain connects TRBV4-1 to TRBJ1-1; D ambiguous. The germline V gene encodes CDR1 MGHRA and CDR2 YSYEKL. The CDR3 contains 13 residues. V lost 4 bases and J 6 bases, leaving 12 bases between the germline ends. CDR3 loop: CASSRDVAAEAFF. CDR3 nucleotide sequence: TGCGCCAGCAGCCGAGACGTAGCGGCTGAAGCTTTCTTT.

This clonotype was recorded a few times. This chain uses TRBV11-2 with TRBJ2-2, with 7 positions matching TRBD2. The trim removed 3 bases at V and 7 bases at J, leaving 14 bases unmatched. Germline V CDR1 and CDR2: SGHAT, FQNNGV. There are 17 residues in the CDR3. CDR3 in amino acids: CASSLGGMKRVVGELFF. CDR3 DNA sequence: TGTGCCAGCAGCTTGGGGGGGATGAAGCGGGTTGTCGGGGAGCTGTTTTTT. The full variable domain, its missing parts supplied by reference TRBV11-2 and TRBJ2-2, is EAGVAQSPRYKIIEKRQSVAFWCNPISGHATLYWYQQILGQGPKLLIQFQNNGVVDDSQLPKDRFSAERLKGVDSTLKIQPAKLEDSAVYLCASSLGGMKRVVGELFFGEGSRLTVL.

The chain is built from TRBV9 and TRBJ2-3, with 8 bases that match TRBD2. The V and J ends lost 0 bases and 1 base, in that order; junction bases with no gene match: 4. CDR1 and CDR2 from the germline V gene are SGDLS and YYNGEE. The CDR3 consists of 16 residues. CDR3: CASSVVSGGGTDTQYF. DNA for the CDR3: TGTGCCAGCAGCGTAGTTTCGGGGGGGGGCACAGATACGCAGTATTTT.

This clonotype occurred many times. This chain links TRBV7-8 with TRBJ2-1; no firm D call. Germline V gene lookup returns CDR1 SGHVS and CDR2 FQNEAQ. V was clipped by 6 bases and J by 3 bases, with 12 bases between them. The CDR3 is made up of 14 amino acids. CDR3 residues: CASSIGSDYNEQFF. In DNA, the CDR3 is TGTGCCAGCAGTATAGGGTCGGACTACAATGAGCAGTTCTTC.

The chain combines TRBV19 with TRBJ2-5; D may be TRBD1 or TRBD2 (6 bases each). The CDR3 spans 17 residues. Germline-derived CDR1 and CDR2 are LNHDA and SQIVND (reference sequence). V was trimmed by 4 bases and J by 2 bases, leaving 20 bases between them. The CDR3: CASSNLKQGLLQETQYF. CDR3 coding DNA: TGTGCCAGTAGTAACCTCAAACAGGGACTGTTACAAGAGACCCAGTACTTC.

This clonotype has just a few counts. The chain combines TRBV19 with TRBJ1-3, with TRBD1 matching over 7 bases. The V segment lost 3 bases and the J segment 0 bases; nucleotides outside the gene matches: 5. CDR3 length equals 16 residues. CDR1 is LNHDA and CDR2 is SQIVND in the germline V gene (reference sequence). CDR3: CASSMLDRRSGNTIYF. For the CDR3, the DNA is TGTGCCAGTAGTATGTTGGACAGGCGCTCTGGAAACACCATATATTTT.

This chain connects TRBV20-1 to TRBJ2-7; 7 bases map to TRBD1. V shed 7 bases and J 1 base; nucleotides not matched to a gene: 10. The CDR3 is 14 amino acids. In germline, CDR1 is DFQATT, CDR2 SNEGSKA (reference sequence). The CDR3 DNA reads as TGCAGTGTTGGAATCCGGGACAGTTCCTACGAGCAGTACTTC. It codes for CSVGIRDSSYEQYF.